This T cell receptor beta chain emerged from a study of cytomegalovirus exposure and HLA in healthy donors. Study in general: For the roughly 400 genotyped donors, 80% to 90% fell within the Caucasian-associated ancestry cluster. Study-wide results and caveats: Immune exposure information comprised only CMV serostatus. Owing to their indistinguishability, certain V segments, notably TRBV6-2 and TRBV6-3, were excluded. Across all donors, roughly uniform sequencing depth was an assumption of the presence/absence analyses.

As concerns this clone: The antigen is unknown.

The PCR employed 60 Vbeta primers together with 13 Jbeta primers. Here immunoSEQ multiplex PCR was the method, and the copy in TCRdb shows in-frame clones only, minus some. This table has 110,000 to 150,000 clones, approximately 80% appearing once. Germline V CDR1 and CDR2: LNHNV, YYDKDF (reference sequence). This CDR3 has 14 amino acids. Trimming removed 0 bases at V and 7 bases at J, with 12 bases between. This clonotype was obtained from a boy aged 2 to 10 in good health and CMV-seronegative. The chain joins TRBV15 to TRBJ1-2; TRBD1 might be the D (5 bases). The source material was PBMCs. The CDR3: CATSRDFGGGGYTF. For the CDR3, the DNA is TGTGCCACCAGCAGAGATTTCGGGGGGGGTGGCTACACCTTC.